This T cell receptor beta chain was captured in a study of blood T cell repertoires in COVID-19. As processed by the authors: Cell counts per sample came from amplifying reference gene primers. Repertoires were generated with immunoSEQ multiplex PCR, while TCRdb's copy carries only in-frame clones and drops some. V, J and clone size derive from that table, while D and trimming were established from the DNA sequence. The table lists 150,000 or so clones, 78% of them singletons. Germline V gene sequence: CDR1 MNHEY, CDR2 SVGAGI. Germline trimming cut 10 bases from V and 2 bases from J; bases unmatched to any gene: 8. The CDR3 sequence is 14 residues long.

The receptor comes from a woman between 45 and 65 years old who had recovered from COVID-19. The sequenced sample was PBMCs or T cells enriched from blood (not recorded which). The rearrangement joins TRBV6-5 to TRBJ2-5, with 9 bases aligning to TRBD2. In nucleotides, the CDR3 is TGTGCCACCCTCCGGGGACTAGCACAAGAGACCCAGTACTTC. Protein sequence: CATLRGLAQETQYF.